The 24 T cell receptor beta chains reported below all come from one sample, sequenced in a study of breast tumors, draining lymph nodes, adjacent tissues (dated by TCRdb to 2016 to 2017). The method was multiplex PCR. Sequencing used an Illumina HiSeq 2000. TCRdb passed the public sequencing reads through fastp at Q25 and MiXCR, retaining productive beta sequences. Every entry covers one CDR3 protein and lists the most common genes and DNA from its rows. For this sample the table gives 200,000 to 300,000 distinct CDR3 sequences, of which around 30% were detected only once. Under 1.2% of the sample lies in the top ten. The axillary draining lymph nodes of breast cancer patients were the source of the lymph node samples. Sequencing was carried out using axillary lymph node tissue. Receptors originate from a female donor with breast cancer. Some clones in this sample may be carry-over from other donors' samples.

There are many counts of this clonotype. The rearrangement links TRBV7-9 to TRBJ2-1, with 12 positions matching TRBD2. CDR3 length equals 16 residues. CDR1 SEHNR and CDR2 FQNEAQ come from the germline V gene (reference sequence). Trimming took 5 bases from V and 10 from J; bases not matched to a gene: 12. CDR3 sequence: CASSRLTSGSGLEQFF. CDR3 nucleotides: TGTGCCAGCAGCCGACTGACTAGCGGGAGTGGATTGGAGCAGTTCTTC. Based on the CDR3 plus reference TRBV7-9 and TRBJ2-1, the full variable domain is DTGVSQNPRHKITKRGQNVTFRCDPISEHNRLYWYRQTLGQGPEFLTYFQNEAQLEKSRLLSDRFSAERPKGSFSTLEIQRTEQGDSAMYLCASSRLTSGSGLEQFFGPGTRLTVL.

Details on this clonotype: As the CDR3 is not closed by the conserved phenylalanine or tryptophan, this likely results from a read error. The chain combines TRBV12-3 or TRBV12-4 with TRBJ2-2; D call uncertain. The CDR3 runs 15 residues. Trimming took off 2 bases at V and 0 bases at J, with 7 bases between the two ends. The CDR3 spells CASSLNYPNTGELFL. CDR3 DNA: TGTGCCAGCAGTTTAAACTACCCGAACACCGGGGAGCTGTTTCTT.

A few counts support this clonotype. Just one base apart from a much larger clone, this may be a read error. This chain links TRBV20-1 with TRBJ2-1; 10 nucleotides line up with TRBD2. The trim removed 0 bases at V and 3 bases at J, leaving 8 bases unmatched. The germline gives CDR1 DFQATT, CDR2 SNEGSKA (reference sequence). This CDR3 has 17 amino acids. CDR3: CSARDEGTSADYNEQFF. The CDR3 region has the DNA TGCAGTGCTAGAGATGAGGGGACTAGCGCGGACTACAATGAGCAGTTCTTC.

This clonotype was observed many times. J is TRBJ2-1 and V is TRBV7-6, with a possible D match to TRBD1 (5 bases). V lost 0 bases and J 0 bases, leaving 9 bases between the germline ends. CDR1 is SGHVS, CDR2 FNYEAQ, per germline. The CDR3 spans 16 residues. The CDR3 DNA reads as TGTGCCAGCAGCTTAGCGGGGCGGAGCTCCTACAATGAGCAGTTCTTC. This encodes CASSLAGRSSYNEQFF. Complete variable domain (other parts from reference TRBV7-6 and TRBJ2-1): GAGVSQSPRYKVTKRGQDVALRCDPISGHVSLYWYRQALGQGPEFLTYFNYEAQQDKSGLPNDRFSAERPEGSISTLTIQRTEQRDSAMYRCASSLAGRSSYNEQFFGPGTRLTVL.

The count of this clonotype is one. This chain joins TRBV10-3 and TRBJ2-7; tentatively, D is TRBD2 (5 bases). Germline V gene data show CDR1 as ENHRY and CDR2 as SYGVKD. This CDR3 has 14 amino acids. V lost 4 bases and J lost 3, with 13 bases in between. CDR3 residues: CAISVRGMSYEQYF. CDR3 bases: TGTGCCATCAGTGTACGGGGAATGAGCTACGAGCAGTACTTC.

The CDR3, as DNA: TGTGCCACCAGCAGAATGGGGACTAGCGGGACCTACGAGCAGTACTTC. Translating it yields CATSRMGTSGTYEQYF. The chain uses TRBV15 and TRBJ2-7; 13 bases are shared with TRBD2. The CDR3 consists of 16 residues. The germline V gene has CDR1 LNHNV and CDR2 YYDKDF (reference sequence). Trimming took 2 bases from V and 2 from J; bases not matched to a gene: 3.

The sample holds one count of this clonotype. One junction end disagrees with the germline gene, perhaps due to a read error. J is TRBJ2-1 and V is TRBV7-9; tentatively, D is TRBD2 (6 bases). The CDR3 is made up of 16 amino acids. CDR1 and CDR2 (germline): SEHNR, FQNEAQ (reference sequence). The CDR3 here is CASSPRLASTYNDQFF. CDR3 DNA: TGTGCCAGCAGTCCCCGGCTAGCGAGTACCTACAATGACCAGTTCTTC.

In its sample, this clonotype was seen many times. At one boundary the junction diverges from the germline segment, which might be a read error. The J gene is TRBJ1-2, the V gene TRBV29-1; no firm D call. Germline V gene sequence: CDR1 SQVTM, CDR2 ANQGSEA. This CDR3 comprises 11 residues. The CDR3 here is CSVDGRESSQF. The CDR3 DNA reads TGCAGCGTTGATGGGCGCGAAAGTTCGCAATTC.

This clonotype was detected ten times or more. This chain links TRBV11-2 with TRBJ2-7; perhaps TRBD2 as D (6 bases). Trimming removed 5 bases at V and 4 bases at J, with 15 bases between. This CDR3 is built from 14 residues. CDR1 is SGHAT, CDR2 FQNNGV, per germline. The CDR3 DNA reads as TGTGCCAGCAGCCCACATAGCGGTGGATACGAGCAGTACTTC. Translated, it gives CASSPHSGGYEQYF.

The genes are TRBV7-9 and TRBJ2-4, with no clear D. The length of the CDR3 is 12 residues. Looked up from germline, CDR1 is SEHNR and CDR2 is FQNEAQ (reference sequence). The V end was cut by 5 bases, the J end by 7 bases, with 9 bases between. In nucleotides, the CDR3 is TGTGCCAGCAGCACCTTGGTCAACATTCAGTACTTC. Encoded protein: CASSTLVNIQYF.

This chain uses TRBV20-1 with TRBJ1-5, with 9 nucleotides matching TRBD1. CDR3 length: 16 amino acids. Germline CDR1 and CDR2: DFQATT and SNEGSKA (reference sequence). V gave up 6 bases and J gave up 0 bases; unmatched junction bases: 9. CDR3 in amino acids: CSALGTGPASNQPQHF. CDR3 sequence (DNA): TGCAGTGCCTTGGGGACAGGGCCCGCTAGCAATCAGCCCCAGCATTTT.

This chain connects TRBV7-2 to TRBJ2-5; 9 nucleotides match TRBD1. With V trimmed by 5 bases and J by 7 bases, 5 bases remained unmatched. The CDR3 extends over 13 amino acids. CDR1 is SGHTA and CDR2 is FQGNSA in the germline V gene. CDR3 nucleotides: TGTGCCAGCAGCCCCAGGGACAGGGTGACCCAGTACTTC. Translated, it gives CASSPRDRVTQYF.

Concerning this clonotype: The junction departs from germline at one end; a sequencing error may be responsible. V and J are TRBV24-1 and TRBJ2-6; TRBD1 aligns across 10 bases. CDR1 and CDR2 from the germline V gene are KGHDR and SFDVKD. The CDR3 is made up of 17 amino acids. The CDR3: CTTCSGQGKSGANVLTF. The CDR3 nucleotides are TGTACCACCTGCTCGGGACAGGGGAAATCTGGGGCCAACGTCCTGACTTTC.

The V call is TRBV28, the J call TRBJ1-2; D not certain. This CDR3 spans 14 amino acids. The ends were cut back, 5 bases at V and 1 base at J, with 11 bases in the middle. CDR1 and CDR2 (germline): MDHEN, SYDVKM. CDR3 protein: CASSKLRNNYGYTF. The CDR3 DNA follows: TGTGCCAGCAGTAAGCTCAGGAATAACTATGGCTACACCTTC.

The chain has TRBV6-5 and TRBJ2-1; D gene uncertain. Trimming cost V 0 bases and J 9 bases, with 15 bases left between them. Germline V gene sequence: CDR1 MNHEY, CDR2 SVGAGI. The CDR3 has 15 amino acids. Here the CDR3 DNA reads TGTGCCAGCAGTTACTCTGCGGAGAAGTGGAGTGAGCAGTTCTTC. Its translation: CASSYSAEKWSEQFF.

About this clonotype: One end of the junction varies from germline; a read error may be responsible. The DNA of the CDR3 is TGCAGCGTTTATGGGCAGGGGGTTGGGGCTAATGGAAAACTGTTTTTT. It specifies CSVYGQGVGANGKLFF. This chain links TRBV29-1 with TRBJ1-4, with 7 bases identical to TRBD1. Germline lookup yields CDR1 SQVTM and CDR2 ANQGSEA. The CDR3 is 16 residues long.

This clonotype was seen repeatedly, ten times or more. CDR3 protein: CSARRGVGNTIYF. In nucleotides, the CDR3 is TGCAGTGCTAGGCGTGGGGTTGGAAACACCATATATTTT. The rearrangement joins TRBV20-1 to TRBJ1-3, with D unresolved. V lost 3 bases to trimming and J lost 3 bases, with 9 bases between them. The germline CDR1 and CDR2 sequences are DFQATT and SNEGSKA (reference sequence). The CDR3 loop spans 13 amino acids.

The table lists this clonotype with many counts. The gene calls are TRBV20-1 and TRBJ2-5; 11 bases are a match to TRBD1. After removal of 6 bases from V and 4 bases from J, the junction contained 10 bases not matched to a gene. The germline gives CDR1 DFQATT, CDR2 SNEGSKA (reference sequence). This CDR3 contains 15 residues. The CDR3 region is CSADSGTGGRETQYF. The CDR3 nucleotides read TGCAGTGCAGATTCCGGGACAGGGGGAAGAGAGACCCAGTACTTC.

The CDR3 coding sequence is TGTGCCAGCAGCCTAGGGACAGGGTCAGATGAAAAACTGTTTTTT. It translates to CASSLGTGSDEKLFF. This chain connects TRBV3-1 to TRBJ1-4; 9 nucleotides match TRBD1. The CDR3 extends over 15 amino acids. The J segment lost 6 bases and the V segment lost 4 bases, leaving 6 bases of the junction unmatched. Germline-derived CDR1 and CDR2 are LGHDT and YNNKEL (reference sequence).

The V gene is TRBV2, the J gene TRBJ2-3, with D perhaps matching TRBD2 (5 bases). The germline CDR1 and CDR2 sequences are SNHLY and FYNNEI. V was clipped by 1 base and J by 11 bases, with 10 bases between them. The CDR3 runs to 12 residues. The DNA for the CDR3 is TGTGCCAGCAGTGAAGGAGGGAATGAGCAGTATTTT. As protein: CASSEGGNEQYF.

Many counts were recorded for this clonotype. The chain uses TRBV6-1 and TRBJ1-2, with D tentatively TRBD1 (5 bases). The CDR3 consists of 14 residues. The germline V and J ends were trimmed by 7 bases and 2 bases, with 14 bases remaining between them. CDR1 is MNHNS and CDR2 is SASEGT in the germline V gene. The CDR3: CASNPRGANYGYTF. CDR3 nucleotides: TGTGCCAGCAACCCTAGAGGGGCAAACTATGGCTACACCTTC.

This clonotype was picked up many times. The gene calls are TRBV5-1 and TRBJ2-3, with D tentatively TRBD1 or TRBD2 (5 bases each). Between the trimmed V and J ends, which lost 0 bases and 2 bases, there was a span of 13 bases. Germline V gene data show CDR1 as SGHRS and CDR2 as YFSETQ. The CDR3 has 16 amino acids. The CDR3 reads CASSLVELGVTDTQYF. The DNA for the CDR3 is TGCGCCAGCAGCTTGGTTGAGTTGGGGGTCACAGATACGCAGTATTTT.

J is TRBJ2-5 and V is TRBV18; TRBD2 matches 10 bases. The length of the CDR3 is 14 residues. With 10 bases clipped from V and 4 bases from J, the junction kept 9 bases outside the gene matches. Germline V gene sequence: CDR1 KGHSH, CDR2 LQKENI. The CDR3: CATLAGVAVETQYF. CDR3 nucleotide sequence: TGTGCCACTCTAGCGGGAGTGGCCGTAGAGACCCAGTACTTC. The full variable domain, its missing parts supplied by reference TRBV18 and TRBJ2-5, is NAGVMQNPRHLVRRRGQEARLRCSPMKGHSHVYWYRQLPEEGLKFMVYLQKENIIDESGMPKERFSAEFPKEGPSILRIQQVVRGDSAAYFCATLAGVAVETQYFGPGTRLLVL.

The sample holds many counts of this clonotype. The chain employs TRBV25-1 and TRBJ2-1; D unresolved. The V gene's germline CDR1 is MGHDK and CDR2 SYGVNS. V was trimmed by 2 bases and J by 7 bases, leaving 12 bases between them. The CDR3 is 14 amino acids. CDR3 sequence: CASSEVLWGNEQFF. The CDR3 bases are TGTGCCAGCAGTGAAGTGTTGTGGGGAAATGAGCAGTTCTTC.